This TCR beta chain was retrieved from a study of molecular identifiers for immune sequencing clone quantification. Notes on the study in general: Detecting spiked Jurkat TCR RNA from one cell among around 930,000 naive cells was reportedly possible.

CDR3 length equals 15 residues. Trimming stripped 7 bases from V and 0 bases from J, with 13 bases between. This clonotype was recorded a few times. The antigen remains undetermined. Naive CD8 T cells were sorted as CD8+CD4-CCR7+CD45RA+. TCRdb re-derived calls from the PCR reads in MiXCR, one entry per CDR3 protein. The sample yields roughly 630,000 distinct CDR3 sequences, about 25% seen once. Material for sequencing was naive CD8+ T cells from blood, with Jurkat cell RNA spiked in. The subset denotes: FACS-sorted CD8+CD4-CCR7+CD45RA+ naive T cells. V is TRBV12-3 or TRBV12-4 and J is TRBJ2-1; D may be TRBD1 or TRBD2 (5 bases each). This receptor was identified in a human donor in good health. Some libraries in this study had Jurkat cell RNA spiked in. The DNA of the CDR3 is TGTGCCAGCAACCCGGGACCGAGCTCCTACAATGAGCAGTTCTTC. It translates to CASNPGPSSYNEQFF.